A selection of T cell receptor beta chains follows, all from one sample in a study of T cells after yellow fever vaccination. TCRdb re-called the 5' RACE reads through MiXCR, storing one row per CDR3 protein. The sample includes 300,000 to 450,000 distinct CDR3 sequences, approximately 8% of them seen just once. The sequencing used PBMCs, collected 45 days after the first yellow fever vaccination. Receptor source: a man between 18 and 29 years old who received the YFV17D yellow fever vaccine. The CDR3 runs from the conserved cysteine through the conserved F or W. Each record gives: clone size, V gene, D gene, CDR3 length, J gene, CDR3 protein, CDR3 DNA. D genes are given only for firm matches. The size entry is marked missing in some rows and otherwise reads once, few, many or a size class.

clone size: -; V gene: TRBV5-4; D gene: -; CDR3 length: 15; J gene: TRBJ2-5; CDR3 protein: CASSLVPGDPETQYF; CDR3 DNA: TGTGCCAGCAGCTTGGTACCGGGAGACCCTGAGACCCAGTACTTC
clone size: -; V gene: TRBV14; D gene: -; CDR3 length: 15; J gene: TRBJ2-1; CDR3 protein: CASSQWQGKYNEQFF; CDR3 DNA: TGTGCCAGCAGCCAATGGCAGGGAAAATACAATGAGCAGTTCTTC
clone size: few; V gene: TRBV20-1; D gene: -; CDR3 length: 14; J gene: TRBJ1-6; CDR3 protein: CSAPPGDGHSPLHF; CDR3 DNA: TGCAGTGCCCCTCCTGGGGACGGCCATTCACCCCTCCACTTT
clone size: few; V gene: TRBV5-6; D gene: TRBD2; CDR3 length: 13; J gene: TRBJ2-5; CDR3 protein: CASKLAGGETQYF; CDR3 DNA: TGTGCCAGCAAGCTAGCGGGGGGGGAGACCCAGTACTTC
clone size: few; V gene: TRBV6-5; D gene: -; CDR3 length: 16; J gene: TRBJ2-2; CDR3 protein: CASSYSPQRVTGELFF; CDR3 DNA: TGTGCCAGCAGTTACTCCCCCCAGCGGGTCACCGGGGAGCTGTTTTTT
clone size: -; V gene: TRBV5-8; D gene: -; CDR3 length: 13; J gene: TRBJ2-2; CDR3 protein: CASSRADTGELFF; CDR3 DNA: TGTGCCAGCAGCCGCGCCGACACCGGGGAGCTGTTTTTT
clone size: -; V gene: TRBV13; D gene: -; CDR3 length: 15; J gene: TRBJ2-3; CDR3 protein: CASSGPTTSTDTQYF; CDR3 DNA: TGTGCCAGCAGCGGCCCTACCACTAGCACAGATACGCAGTATTTT
clone size: few; V gene: TRBV18; D gene: -; CDR3 length: 15; J gene: TRBJ1-4; CDR3 protein: CASSPPEGGSEKLFF; CDR3 DNA: TGTGCCAGCTCCCCACCCGAGGGGGGAAGTGAAAAACTGTTTTTT
clone size: -; V gene: TRBV11-2; D gene: -; CDR3 length: 15; J gene: TRBJ2-2; CDR3 protein: CASSGKGPNTGELFF; CDR3 DNA: TGTGCCAGCAGCGGGAAGGGACCCAACACCGGGGAGCTGTTTTTT
clone size: -; V gene: TRBV3-1; D gene: -; CDR3 length: 15; J gene: TRBJ2-1; CDR3 protein: CASSQDRGLWNEQFF; CDR3 DNA: TGTGCCAGCAGCCAAGACCGGGGACTCTGGAATGAGCAGTTCTTC
clone size: -; V gene: TRBV5-1; D gene: TRBD1; CDR3 length: 12; J gene: TRBJ1-1; CDR3 protein: CASSRTGPEAFF; CDR3 DNA: TGCGCCAGCAGTAGGACAGGCCCGGAAGCTTTCTTT
clone size: few; V gene: TRBV20-1; D gene: TRBD2; CDR3 length: 14; J gene: TRBJ2-3; CDR3 protein: CSAISGASTDTQYF; CDR3 DNA: TGCAGTGCTATCAGCGGGGCTAGCACAGATACGCAGTATTTT
clone size: -; V gene: TRBV20-1; D gene: -; CDR3 length: 15; J gene: TRBJ2-3; CDR3 protein: CSARVGGERTDTQYF; CDR3 DNA: TGCAGTGCTAGAGTAGGGGGTGAGAGAACAGATACGCAGTATTTT
clone size: -; V gene: TRBV4-1; D gene: -; CDR3 length: 16; J gene: TRBJ2-7; CDR3 protein: CASSQVGGRLLYEQYF; CDR3 DNA: TGCGCCAGCAGCCAAGTAGGCGGGCGGCTCCTCTACGAGCAGTACTTC
clone size: many; V gene: TRBV29-1; D gene: TRBD2; CDR3 length: 15; J gene: TRBJ2-5; CDR3 protein: CSVAFWGGTGETQYF; CDR3 DNA: TGCAGCGTTGCTTTTTGGGGAGGGACCGGAGAGACCCAGTACTTC
clone size: many; V gene: TRBV5-1; D gene: TRBD1; CDR3 length: 18; J gene: TRBJ1-6; CDR3 protein: CASSFTGGGGAGNSPLHF; CDR3 DNA: TGCGCCAGCAGCTTTACCGGTGGAGGGGGCGCGGGGAATTCACCCCTCCACTTT